The sequence of this T cell receptor beta chain was determined in a study of T cell responses to AZD1222 COVID-19 vaccine. TCRdb's copy holds only in-frame clones and misses some; the assay was immunoSEQ multiplex PCR. The sample consists of over 80,000 clones, 80% to 95% of them appearing once. A note on this clone: Its antigen remains unidentified.

Study-level findings and limits: The study found Spike-specific TCR breadth and depth rose after two AZD1222 doses. The donor cohort was predominantly white British with a female majority, and clonal diversity may have been underestimated. In the spike-specific TCR repertoire, nearly half reportedly target unmutated variant regions.

Trimming at V came to 1 base and at J to 14 bases, leaving 3 bases not matched to a gene. CDR3 length: 13 residues. CDR1 SGHAT and CDR2 FQNNGV come from the germline V gene. Material: peripheral blood, obtained 28 days after the second AZD1222 dose. This TCR was recovered from an adult who received the AZD1222 COVID-19 vaccine. The chain combines TRBV11-2 with TRBJ1-6; 9 bases match TRBD1. CDR3: CASSLGQGEALHF. For the CDR3, the DNA is TGTGCCAGCAGCTTAGGACAGGGGGAGGCCCTCCACTTT.